The sequence of this T cell receptor beta chain was determined in a study of T cell changes during pregnancy in multiple sclerosis. To note about this clone: The sample holds other DNA sequences that translate to the same CDR3.

Some clones are missing from TCRdb's copy, which holds only in-frame ones; the method was immunoSEQ multiplex PCR. The repertoire includes tens of thousands of clones, approximately 91% of them detected once, and 0.39% sits in the top ten. Specimen: CD4+ T cells from peripheral blood mononuclear cells, collected in the second trimester of pregnancy. The receptor was isolated from a female donor with multiple sclerosis, enrolled in a pregnancy study.

CDR3 residues: CATSRGGLDPEAFF. The DNA for the CDR3 is TGTGCCACCAGCAGAGGTGGTCTAGACCCCGAAGCTTTCTTT. The rearrangement uses TRBV15 and TRBJ1-1, with D unclear. Trimming stripped 1 base from V and 8 bases from J, with 14 bases between. Germline V gene sequence: CDR1 LNHNV, CDR2 YYDKDF (reference sequence). The CDR3 spans 14 residues.